One T cell receptor beta chain is described in this entry. Antigen unknown. This entry comes from a study of T cell responses to AZD1222 COVID-19 vaccine. Study observations and caveats: Baseline seropositivity occurred in only six AZD1222 recipients. Dominant at 160-218 and 743-854, vaccine-associated CD4 TCRs also spanned spike.

The data were produced by immunoSEQ multiplex PCR, yet TCRdb's version contains in-frame clones alone and is incomplete. The sample gives about 170,000 clones, 92% of which show up once; 1.6% is in the top ten. The sequences come from peripheral blood, collected on day 0 of AZD1222 vaccination. This clonotype originated in an adult in good health.

The CDR3 sequence is CASSLWGDRRTDTQYF. CDR3 DNA: TGTGCCAGCAGCTTGTGGGGGGACAGGCGCACAGATACGCAGTATTTT. This chain uses TRBV5-4 with TRBJ2-3; 8 bases match TRBD1. The CDR3 extends over 16 amino acids. Looked up from germline, CDR1 is SGHNT and CDR2 is YYREEE (reference sequence). The V segment lost 1 base and the J segment 1 base; nucleotides outside the gene matches: 5.